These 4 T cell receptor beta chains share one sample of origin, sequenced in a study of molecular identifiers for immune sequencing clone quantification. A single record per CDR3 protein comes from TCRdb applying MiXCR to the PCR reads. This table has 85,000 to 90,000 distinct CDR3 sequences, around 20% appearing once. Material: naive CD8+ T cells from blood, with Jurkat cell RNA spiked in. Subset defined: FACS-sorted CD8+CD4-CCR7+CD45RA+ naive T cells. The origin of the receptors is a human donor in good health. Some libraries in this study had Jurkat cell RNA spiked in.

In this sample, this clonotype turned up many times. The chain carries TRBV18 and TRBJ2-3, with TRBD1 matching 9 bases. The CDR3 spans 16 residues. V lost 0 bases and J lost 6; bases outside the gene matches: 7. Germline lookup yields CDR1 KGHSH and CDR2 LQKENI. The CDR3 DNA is TGTGCCAGCTCACCACCGGGGACAGGGTTAGTCGATACGCAGTATTTT. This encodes CASSPPGTGLVDTQYF.

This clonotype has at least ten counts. CDR3 coding DNA: TGTGCCAGCAGCGCCCGGACGGGTATCGATGGCTACACCTTC. Its translation is CASSARTGIDGYTF. J is TRBJ1-2 and V is TRBV7-9, with no clear D. The CDR3 runs to 14 residues. V lost 5 bases and J 6 bases, leaving 16 bases between the germline ends. Germline V gives CDR1 SEHNR, CDR2 FQNEAQ (reference sequence). The full variable domain, its missing parts supplied by reference TRBV7-9 and TRBJ1-2, is DTGVSQNPRHKITKRGQNVTFRCDPISEHNRLYWYRQTLGQGPEFLTYFQNEAQLEKSRLLSDRFSAERPKGSFSTLEIQRTEQGDSAMYLCASSARTGIDGYTFGSGTRLTVV.

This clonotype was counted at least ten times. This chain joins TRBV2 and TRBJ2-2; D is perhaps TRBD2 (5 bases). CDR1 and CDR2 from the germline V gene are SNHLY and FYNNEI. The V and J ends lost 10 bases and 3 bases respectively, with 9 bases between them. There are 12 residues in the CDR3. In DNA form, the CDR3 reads TGTGCCACCCCCGGGGACACCGGGGAGCTGTTTTTT. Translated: CATPGDTGELFF. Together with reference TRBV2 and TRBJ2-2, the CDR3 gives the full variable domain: EPEVTQTPSHQVTQMGQEVILRCVPISNHLYFYWYRQILGQKVEFLVSFYNNEISEKSEIFDDQFSVERPDGSNFTLKIRSTKLEDSAMYFCATPGDTGELFFGEGSRLTVL.

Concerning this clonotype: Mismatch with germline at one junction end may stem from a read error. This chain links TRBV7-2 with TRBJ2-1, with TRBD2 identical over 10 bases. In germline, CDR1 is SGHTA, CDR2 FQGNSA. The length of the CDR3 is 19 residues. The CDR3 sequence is CASSQPVRLAGNTYDEQFF. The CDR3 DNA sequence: TGTGCCAGCAGCCAACCCGTACGACTAGCGGGTAATACCTACGATGAGCAGTTCTTC.